These T cell receptor beta chains were read from a single sample in a study of glioma-infiltrating T cells after dendritic cell vaccination. Data came from immunoSEQ multiplex PCR; TCRdb stores just in-frame clones and leaves some out. Among 55,000 to 75,000 clones listed, 70% to 85% were seen once. This specimen was blood, taken after dendritic cell vaccination. All receptors derive from a human donor with glioblastoma. Both conserved end residues are part of each CDR3. A D gene is named only where the DNA matches it firmly. Only some rows state a clone size, as once, few, many or a class for expanded clones.

j_call: TRBJ2-7
clone_size: NA
d_call: TRBD1
v_call: TRBV27
cdr3_aa: CASGTGKFEQYF
cdr3_nt: TGTGCCAGCGGGACAGGGAAGTTCGAGCAGTACTTC

j_call: TRBJ1-4
clone_size: NA
d_call: NA
v_call: TRBV5-4
cdr3_aa: CASSLVQNNEKLFF
cdr3_nt: TGTGCCAGCAGCTTGGTGCAGAATAATGAAAAACTGTTTTTT

j_call: TRBJ2-6
clone_size: NA
d_call: NA
v_call: TRBV6-6
cdr3_aa: CASSSASSGANVLTF
cdr3_nt: TGTGCCAGCAGTTCTGCTAGCTCTGGGGCCAACGTCCTGACTTTC

j_call: TRBJ1-2
clone_size: NA
d_call: TRBD1
v_call: TRBV28
cdr3_aa: CASSFFDREGSGYTF
cdr3_nt: TGTGCCAGCAGTTTTTTTGACAGGGAAGGGTCTGGCTACACCTTC

j_call: TRBJ1-1
clone_size: NA
d_call: NA
v_call: TRBV6-5
cdr3_aa: CASSYSGASDTEAFF
cdr3_nt: TGTGCCAGCAGTTACTCTGGGGCTTCCGACACTGAAGCTTTCTTT

j_call: TRBJ1-2
clone_size: NA
d_call: TRBD1
v_call: TRBV5-1
cdr3_aa: CASSSGGSGFYGYTF
cdr3_nt: TGCGCCAGCAGCTCAGGGGGATCCGGATTCTATGGCTACACCTTC

j_call: TRBJ2-6
clone_size: NA
d_call: NA
v_call: TRBV30
cdr3_aa: CAWEVSGANVLTF
cdr3_nt: TGTGCCTGGGAGGTCTCTGGGGCCAACGTCCTGACTTTC

j_call: TRBJ1-1
clone_size: NA
d_call: NA
v_call: TRBV27
cdr3_aa: CASSWGGSGTEAFF
cdr3_nt: TGTGCCAGCAGCTGGGGGGGATCGGGCACTGAAGCTTTCTTT

j_call: TRBJ2-7
clone_size: NA
d_call: NA
v_call: TRBV11-3
cdr3_aa: CASSLAVRGMGEQYF
cdr3_nt: TGTGCCAGCAGCTTAGCTGTAAGGGGAATGGGCGAGCAGTACTTC

j_call: TRBJ2-2
clone_size: NA
d_call: NA
v_call: TRBV30
cdr3_aa: CAWSLLGPNTGELFF
cdr3_nt: TGTGCCTGGAGCCTCCTGGGGCCGAACACCGGGGAGCTGTTTTTT

j_call: TRBJ2-5
clone_size: few
d_call: TRBD1
v_call: TRBV7-7
cdr3_aa: CASSLDREETQYF
cdr3_nt: TGTGCTAGCAGTCTGGACAGGGAAGAGACCCAGTACTTC

j_call: TRBJ1-1
clone_size: NA
d_call: TRBD1
v_call: TRBV7-2
cdr3_aa: CASSVGTENTEAFF
cdr3_nt: TGTGCCAGCAGCGTAGGGACAGAGAACACTGAAGCTTTCTTT

j_call: TRBJ2-7
clone_size: NA
d_call: NA
v_call: TRBV4-1
cdr3_aa: CASSPGLRYEQYF
cdr3_nt: TGCGCCAGCAGCCCCGGGTTACGATACGAGCAGTACTTC

j_call: TRBJ1-4
clone_size: few
d_call: NA
v_call: TRBV7-9
cdr3_aa: CASSLGSGDEKLFF
cdr3_nt: TGTGCCAGCAGCTTAGGATCGGGGGACGAAAAACTGTTTTTT

j_call: TRBJ1-1
clone_size: NA
d_call: NA
v_call: TRBV6-5
cdr3_aa: CASSYGARTTEAFF
cdr3_nt: TGTGCCAGCAGTTATGGGGCCCGGACAACTGAAGCTTTCTTT

j_call: TRBJ1-6
clone_size: NA
d_call: NA
v_call: TRBV4-1
cdr3_aa: CASSPELTGEVSSYNSPLHF
cdr3_nt: TGCGCCAGCAGTCCAGAGCTGACAGGAGAAGTAAGCTCCTATAATTCACCCCTCCACTTT

j_call: TRBJ1-3
clone_size: once
d_call: NA
v_call: TRBV4-1
cdr3_aa: CASSPREVTGNTIYF
cdr3_nt: TGCGCCAGCAGCCCGCGCGAGGTTACTGGAAACACCATATATTTT

j_call: TRBJ1-1
clone_size: NA
d_call: NA
v_call: TRBV6-5
cdr3_aa: CATLVNTEAFF
cdr3_nt: TGTGCCACCCTCGTTAACACTGAAGCTTTCTTT

j_call: TRBJ1-5
clone_size: once
d_call: NA
v_call: TRBV9
cdr3_aa: CASSEDPGSNQPQHF
cdr3_nt: TGTGCCAGCAGCGAGGACCCGGGAAGCAATCAGCCCCAGCATTTT

j_call: TRBJ2-2
clone_size: NA
d_call: TRBD2
v_call: TRBV9
cdr3_aa: CASSYGLARGGELFF
cdr3_nt: TGTGCCAGCAGTTACGGACTAGCGAGGGGGGGGGAGCTGTTTTTT

j_call: TRBJ2-3
clone_size: few
d_call: NA
v_call: TRBV27
cdr3_aa: CASSAGGLDTQYF
cdr3_nt: TGTGCCAGCAGCGCAGGTGGTCTCGATACGCAGTATTTT

j_call: TRBJ1-5
clone_size: NA
d_call: TRBD1
v_call: TRBV6-4
cdr3_aa: CASTVLDRAPLARQPQHF
cdr3_nt: TGTGCCAGCACGGTACTTGACAGGGCCCCCTTAGCCCGTCAGCCCCAGCATTTT

j_call: TRBJ1-3
clone_size: NA
d_call: NA
v_call: TRBV4-3
cdr3_aa: CASSQDPFSGNTIYF
cdr3_nt: TGCGCCAGCAGCCAAGATCCGTTCTCTGGAAACACCATATATTTT

j_call: TRBJ2-5
clone_size: NA
d_call: NA
v_call: TRBV4-1
cdr3_aa: CASSFQLAPQETQYF
cdr3_nt: TGCGCCAGCAGCTTCCAACTAGCCCCACAAGAGACCCAGTACTTC

j_call: TRBJ1-1
clone_size: NA
d_call: NA
v_call: TRBV1
cdr3_aa: CTSSQLQGANTEAFF
cdr3_nt: TGCACCAGCAGCCAACTCCAGGGGGCGAACACTGAAGCTTTCTTT

j_call: TRBJ1-5
clone_size: NA
d_call: NA
v_call: TRBV5-6
cdr3_aa: CASSSDSSNQPQHF
cdr3_nt: TGTGCCAGCAGCTCCGACAGTAGCAATCAGCCCCAGCATTTT

j_call: TRBJ2-7
clone_size: NA
d_call: NA
v_call: TRBV6-5
cdr3_aa: CASIPPGEQYF
cdr3_nt: TGTGCCAGCATCCCCCCGGGCGAGCAGTACTTC

j_call: TRBJ1-1
clone_size: NA
d_call: TRBD1
v_call: TRBV18
cdr3_aa: CASSPTGSNTEAFF
cdr3_nt: TGTGCCAGCTCACCGACAGGGTCGAACACTGAAGCTTTCTTT

j_call: TRBJ2-5
clone_size: once
d_call: NA
v_call: TRBV7-2
cdr3_aa: CASSSLLIETQYF
cdr3_nt: TGTGCCAGCAGCTCCTTATTAATCGAGACCCAGTACTTC

j_call: TRBJ2-5
clone_size: NA
d_call: NA
v_call: TRBV9
cdr3_aa: CASSVEGGRRKETQYF
cdr3_nt: TGTGCCAGCAGCGTTGAGGGGGGGCGGAGAAAAGAGACCCAGTACTTC

j_call: TRBJ2-7
clone_size: NA
d_call: NA
v_call: TRBV6-1
cdr3_aa: CASSELYEQYF
cdr3_nt: TGTGCCAGCAGTGAATTATACGAGCAGTACTTC

j_call: TRBJ1-6
clone_size: once
d_call: TRBD1
v_call: TRBV6-1
cdr3_aa: CASSEAGTGGSPLHF
cdr3_nt: TGTGCCAGCAGTGAAGCGGGGACAGGAGGTTCACCCCTCCACTTT

j_call: TRBJ1-1
clone_size: NA
d_call: NA
v_call: TRBV19
cdr3_aa: CASSLAGEAFF
cdr3_nt: TGTGCCAGTAGTCTGGCAGGTGAAGCTTTCTTT

j_call: TRBJ1-4
clone_size: NA
d_call: NA
v_call: TRBV4-2
cdr3_aa: CASSPTETANEKLFF
cdr3_nt: TGTGCCAGCAGCCCAACAGAGACGGCTAATGAAAAACTGTTTTTT

j_call: TRBJ2-3
clone_size: NA
d_call: NA
v_call: TRBV23-1
cdr3_aa: CASSQSPGALTDTQYF
cdr3_nt: TGCGCCAGCAGTCAATCACCTGGGGCTCTGACAGATACGCAGTATTTT

j_call: TRBJ2-2
clone_size: NA
d_call: NA
v_call: TRBV11-3
cdr3_aa: CASSLESRSTGELFF
cdr3_nt: TGTGCCAGCAGCTTAGAGTCCAGATCCACCGGGGAGCTGTTTTTT

j_call: TRBJ1-1
clone_size: NA
d_call: NA
v_call: TRBV4-3
cdr3_aa: CASSPQRAGNTEAFF
cdr3_nt: TGCGCCAGCAGCCCGCAAAGGGCGGGGAACACTGAAGCTTTCTTT

j_call: TRBJ2-5
clone_size: NA
d_call: TRBD2
v_call: TRBV4-1
cdr3_aa: CASSQVGLAGETQYF
cdr3_nt: TGCGCCAGCAGCCAAGTAGGACTAGCGGGAGAGACCCAGTACTTC

j_call: TRBJ2-7
clone_size: NA
d_call: TRBD2
v_call: TRBV30
cdr3_aa: CASLGGGYSYEQYF
cdr3_nt: TGTGCCAGCCTCGGCGGGGGGTACTCCTACGAGCAGTACTTC

j_call: TRBJ1-3
clone_size: NA
d_call: NA
v_call: TRBV7-2
cdr3_aa: CASSLELVGGGNTIYF
cdr3_nt: TGTGCCAGCAGCTTAGAGCTAGTAGGGGGTGGAAACACCATATATTTT

j_call: TRBJ1-2
clone_size: NA
d_call: NA
v_call: TRBV9
cdr3_aa: CASSVGIYGYTF
cdr3_nt: TGTGCCAGCAGCGTAGGTATCTATGGCTACACCTTC